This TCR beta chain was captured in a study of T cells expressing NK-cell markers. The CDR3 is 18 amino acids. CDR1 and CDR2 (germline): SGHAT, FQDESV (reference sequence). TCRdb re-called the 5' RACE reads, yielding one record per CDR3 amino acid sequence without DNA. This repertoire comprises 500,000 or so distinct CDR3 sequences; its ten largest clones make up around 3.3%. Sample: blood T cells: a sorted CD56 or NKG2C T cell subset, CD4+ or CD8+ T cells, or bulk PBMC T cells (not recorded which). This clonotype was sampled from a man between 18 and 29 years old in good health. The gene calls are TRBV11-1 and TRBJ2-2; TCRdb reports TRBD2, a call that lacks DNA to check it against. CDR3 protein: CASSFGTRPPANTGELFF.